This entry concerns a single T cell receptor (beta chain). Its antigen remains unidentified. Base-call qualities are not available, and no considerably larger clone is one nucleotide away. The donors were healthy, HIV-negative adults with no recently reported acute infections or vaccinations. Only Caucasian adults living in Nashville, Tennessee, USA were represented among the donors. CD4+ T cells were enriched by magnetic negative selection, after which naive cells were positively selected on CD45RA and the negative fraction was taken as the memory subset. After blood collection by leukapheresis, PBMCs were isolated using Ficoll-Histopaque density gradient centrifugation and then cryopreserved in the vapor phase of liquid nitrogen. Purity and quantity of every magnetically sorted T cell population were checked by analytical flow cytometry. Genomic DNA was isolated from each sorted fraction and quantified by UV absorbance on a Nanodrop 2000c.

Using the deep immunoSEQ assay, multiplex PCR amplified TCR CDR3 regions from genomic DNA. Genomic DNA extracted from each cell subset was distributed evenly over all wells of several immunoSEQ 96-well plates, and each plate served as one replicate. For sorted subsets, approximately 0.2 ug of genomic DNA, equivalent to around 30,000 T cell genomes, went into each replicate PCR. Purified libraries were measured with a Qubit 3.0 fluorometer, size-checked on a Bioanalyzer 2100, and measured again with the KAPA Library Quantification kit. Every immunoSEQ 96-well plate was sequenced on a separate single-read 150-cycle Illumina NextSeq 550 flow cell. On the authors' methods: Because the immunoSEQ output held only junctional sequences and lacked quality scores, the filtering could not match the filtering applied to full-length reads. Sequences were annotated with PyIR, a Python wrapper for IgBLAST v1.9, using IMGT germline references to assign V/J genes and CDR3. Reads were filtered out if the reads had weak V/J assignments (E-value above 1e-6), no CDR3, stop codons, out-of-frame junctions, or ambiguous translated residues. V3J clonotypes were defined by identical inferred V gene, J gene, and CDR3 amino acid sequence. The percentage overlap between two repertoires was calculated by dividing the number of shared unique clonotypes by the size of the smaller repertoire. Three approaches were used to assess repertoire richness: RTK rarefaction, the Chao1 estimator, and Recon v2.1 estimates of unobserved clonotypes. Generation probabilities for all TCRbeta clonotypes obtained by the gDNA method from four donors were computed using OLGA. The table comes from immuneACCESS by way of TCRdb, which keeps in-frame sequences with V and J called. Part of the clones is missing from these tables; in studies checked, under half for an unresolved V gene and the rest for unknown reasons. V and J calls and clone size are given by that table; D and trimming were obtained from the DNA. Here the sample has 2.3 million or so clones; 90% to 95% occur a single time. The ten largest clonotypes hold about 0.39% of the sample.

The CDR3, from cysteine to phenylalanine, totals 13 residues. The read is trimmed to its CDR3 DNA, 39 bases read in frame from base 1. According to the germline V gene, CDR1 reads MGHDK and CDR2 reads SYGVNS. Ends trimmed: V by 3 bases, J by 13 bases; bases unmatched to a gene: 9. This specimen belongs to a study of shared clonotypes between healthy human individuals (dated by TCRdb to 2018 to 2020). Context from the whole study: A couple of women and a few men aged 18 to 49 years were included in the cohort. Libraries were prepared and TCR repertoires were sequenced by different laboratories using diverse techniques, in order to increase sequencing depth and limit assay-specific biases. Blood TCR repertoires of 5 or 6 healthy adults were deeply sequenced to estimate repertoire size and the extent of clonotype sharing between individuals. For each donor, three plates each were used for CD4 naive and CD4 memory, two plates were used for CD8 naive, and one plate was used for CD8 memory. Each donor's leukapheresis produced roughly between roughly 0.85 and 9.5 billion PBMCs.

The research as a whole found: Roughly 5% of naive CD4, 3% to 4% of naive CD8, about 2.1% of memory CD4, and about 0.4% of memory CD8 clonotypes were shared across a few donors. Larger estimated clonotype richness was generally found for naive subsets than for memory subsets. Clonotypes shared by all four sorted-subset donors showed higher generation probabilities than non-shared clonotypes. Rarefaction of sorted-subset datasets indicated incomplete sequencing despite the large sequencing depth. Based on pairwise subsampling, the degree of clonotype sharing among donors was expected to be affected by sequencing depth. Because the study included a small number of donors, the genetic and exposure-history diversity represented was limited. Only blood was sampled, and tissue TCR repertoires likely differ from those in blood.

The sample was naive CD4+ T cells from PBMCs. What this sample's cell subset or site label stands for: CD45RA+ positively selected. The sequence derives from a man younger than 35 in good health. Some clones in this sample may be carry-over from other donors' samples. Recombination connected TRBV25-1 to TRBJ2-1; 7 central nucleotides agree with TRBD2. The nucleotide sequence reads TGTGCCAGCAGTGATCCTGGGGGGGGGTTTCAGTTCTTC. This yields the protein CASSDPGGGFQFF. Extended through the reference TRBV25-1 and TRBJ2-1 proteins, this CDR3 yields the full variable domain: EADIYQTPRYLVIGTGKKITLECSQTMGHDKMYWYQQDPGMELHLIHYSYGVNSTEKGDLSSESTVSRIRTEHFPLTLESARPSHTSQYLCASSDPGGGFQFFGPGTRLTVL.